This passage covers 2 T cell receptor beta chains from one sample sequenced in a study of T cell repertoires in aging, cancer and after chemotherapy. TCR beta rearrangements were amplified from peripheral blood genomic DNA. A mixed TRB-A/B primer pool amplified rearranged TRB by multiplex touch-down PCR. TCRdb passed the multiplex PCR reads through MiXCR, listing each CDR3 protein once. The sample includes 1,500 or so distinct CDR3 sequences, less than 25% of them seen just once. Sequenced sample: blood. These receptor sequences come from a human donor with a solid tumor.

By sample fraction, this clonotype is medium-sized. The chain combines TRBV5-4 with TRBJ2-1, with TRBD2 matching over 8 bases. The CDR3 spans 17 residues. Germline V gene data show CDR1 as SGHNT and CDR2 as YYREEE (reference sequence). After removal of 1 base from V and 5 bases from J, the junction contained 11 bases not matched to a gene. The CDR3 protein is CASSLFPAGVEDNEQFF. The CDR3 DNA is TGTGCCAGCAGCTTGTTTCCAGCGGGGGTCGAGGACAATGAGCAGTTCTTC.

This clonotype was found a few times. The gene calls are TRBV5-1 and TRBJ1-1; D call uncertain. CDR1 and CDR2 (germline): SGHRS, YFSETQ. Trimming stripped 7 bases from V and 4 bases from J, with 17 bases between. The CDR3 is made up of 14 amino acids. CDR3 amino acids: CASQTGSGGTEAFF. The DNA of the CDR3 is TGCGCCAGCCAGACGGGCTCCGGCGGCACTGAAGCTTTCTTT.